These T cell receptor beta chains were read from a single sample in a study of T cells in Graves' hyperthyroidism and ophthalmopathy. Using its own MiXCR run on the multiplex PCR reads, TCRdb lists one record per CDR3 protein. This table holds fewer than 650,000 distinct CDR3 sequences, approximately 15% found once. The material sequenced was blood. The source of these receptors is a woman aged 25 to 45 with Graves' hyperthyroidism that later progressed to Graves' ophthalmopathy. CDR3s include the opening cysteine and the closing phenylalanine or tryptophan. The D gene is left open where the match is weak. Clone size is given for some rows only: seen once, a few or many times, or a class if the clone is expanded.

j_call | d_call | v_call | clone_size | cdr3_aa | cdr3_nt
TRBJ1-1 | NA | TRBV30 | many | CAWTPQGQSEAFF | TGTGCCTGGACCCCCCAGGGGCAGAGTGAAGCTTTCTTT
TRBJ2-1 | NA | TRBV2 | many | CARPPRQEGEQFF | TGTGCCAGGCCCCCTCGTCAAGAGGGTGAGCAGTTCTTC
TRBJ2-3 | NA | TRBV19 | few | CASSIGPTATDTQYF | TGTGCCAGTAGTATCGGGCCGACCGCCACAGATACGCAGTATTTT
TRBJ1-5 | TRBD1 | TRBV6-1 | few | CASSDSGQGADFSQHF | TGTGCCAGCAGTGATTCTGGACAGGGGGCGGATTTTTCCCAGCATTTT
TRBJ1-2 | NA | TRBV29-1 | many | CSVARPEPNYGYTF | TGCAGCGTTGCCCGTCCTGAACCAAACTATGGCTACACCTTC
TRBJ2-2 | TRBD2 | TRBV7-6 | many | CASSLKLSTGGPGTGELFF | TGTGCCAGCAGCTTAAAGCTCAGTACGGGAGGGCCAGGCACCGGGGAGCTGTTTTTT
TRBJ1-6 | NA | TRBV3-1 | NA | CASSPLLAGKSSPLHF | TGTGCCAGCAGCCCCCTCCTGGCAGGGAAAAGTTCACCCCTCCACTTT
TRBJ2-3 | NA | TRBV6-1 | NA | CASSTGIGNTKYF | TGTGCCAGCAGTACAGGGATTGGGAATACGAAGTATTTT
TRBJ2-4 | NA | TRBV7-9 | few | CASSSSPLYAKNIQYF | TGTGCCAGCAGCAGCTCCCCCCTATACGCCAAAAACATTCAGTACTTC
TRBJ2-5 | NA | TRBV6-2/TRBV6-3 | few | CASGWAAVQETQYF | TGTGCCAGCGGCTGGGCGGCGGTACAAGAGACCCAGTACTTC
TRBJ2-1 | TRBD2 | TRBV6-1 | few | CASRLAGATYNEQFF | TGTGCCAGCCGATTAGCGGGAGCTACCTACAATGAGCAGTTCTTC
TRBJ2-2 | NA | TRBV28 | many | CATYRITNTGELFF | TGTGCCACCTACCGTATAACGAACACCGGGGAGCTGTTTTTT
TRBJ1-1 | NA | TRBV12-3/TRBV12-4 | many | CASSKTTGNTEAFF | TGTGCCAGCAGCAAAACCACGGGGAACACTGAAGCTTTCTTT
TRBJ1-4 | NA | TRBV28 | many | CASRTSGQANEKLFF | TGTGCCAGCCGTACTTCAGGGCAAGCTAATGAAAAACTGTTTTTT
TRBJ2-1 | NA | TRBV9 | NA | CASSVAAARTYNEQFF | TGTGCCAGCAGCGTAGCCGCAGCGCGCACGTACAATGAGCAGTTCTTC
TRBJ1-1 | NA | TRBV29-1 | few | CSATRGGSEAFF | TGCAGCGCCACCAGGGGCGGATCTGAAGCTTTCTTT
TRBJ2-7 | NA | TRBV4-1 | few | CASSHTTVYEQYF | TGCGCCAGCAGCCATACCACCGTATACGAGCAGTACTTC
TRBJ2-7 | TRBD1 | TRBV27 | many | CASKEGQDNSYEQYF | TGTGCCAGTAAAGAGGGACAGGATAACTCCTACGAGCAGTACTTC
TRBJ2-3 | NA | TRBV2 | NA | CASRGASTDTQYF | TGTGCCAGCAGAGGGGCTAGCACAGATACGCAGTATTTT